Below, 20 T cell receptor beta chains from the same sample are listed, as sequenced in a study of identical twins. TCRdb independently ran MiXCR on the 5' RACE reads; one entry per CDR3 protein. The sample lists under 900,000 distinct CDR3 sequences; around a sixth were seen once. In addition, the sample was reused for a study of T cells expressing NK-cell markers.

The specimen sequenced was PBMCs. These receptors were taken from a woman between 18 and 29 years old in good health.

J is TRBJ2-5 and V is TRBV15; 10 bases are a match to TRBD2. V shed 1 base and J 3 bases; nucleotides not matched to a gene: 2. This CDR3 is 15 amino acids long. Germline-derived CDR1 and CDR2 are LNHNV and YYDKDF (reference sequence). The CDR3 reads CATSRVTSGKETQYF. The CDR3 bases are TGTGCCACCAGCAGAGTAACTAGCGGGAAAGAGACCCAGTACTTC.

CDR3 sequence (DNA): TGTGCCAGCAGCTTATCGGGACAGGGAGTCTACGAGCAGTACTTC. Translated: CASSLSGQGVYEQYF. The rearrangement links TRBV5-5 to TRBJ2-7; TRBD1 matches at 9 bases. The CDR3 consists of 15 residues. After removal of 2 bases from V and 3 bases from J, the junction contained 6 bases not matched to a gene. Germline CDR1 and CDR2: SGHKS and YYEKEE (reference sequence). Combining the CDR3 with reference TRBV5-5 and TRBJ2-7 gives the whole variable domain DAGVTQSPTHLIKTRGQQVTLRCSPISGHKSVSWYQQVLGQGPQFIFQYYEKEERGRGNFPDRFSARQFPNYSSELNVNALLLGDSALYLCASSLSGQGVYEQYFGPGTRLTVT.

This clonotype was counted a few times. The chain carries TRBV4-3 and TRBJ2-5, with 12 bases lining up with TRBD2. The germline V gene has CDR1 LGHNA and CDR2 YSLEER. The CDR3 is 20 residues long. V dropped 0 bases and J dropped 5; count of bases not matched to a gene: 16. Here the CDR3 reads CASSQDERWLAGGPVETQYF. CDR3 bases: TGCGCCAGCAGCCAAGATGAGAGGTGGCTAGCGGGAGGGCCTGTCGAGACCCAGTACTTC.

The chain links TRBV6-1 to TRBJ2-6; tentatively, D is TRBD2 (6 bases). The CDR3 covers 16 residues. Trimming took off 8 bases at V and 0 bases at J, with 14 bases between the two ends. Germline V CDR1 and CDR2: MNHNS, SASEGT. CDR3 protein: CASASGLNSGANVLTF. CDR3 sequence (DNA): TGTGCCAGCGCCTCGGGACTGAACTCTGGGGCCAACGTCCTGACTTTC.

V and J are TRBV20-1 and TRBJ2-7; tentatively, D is TRBD1 or TRBD2 (6 bases each). This CDR3 is built from 12 residues. CDR1 and CDR2 (germline): DFQATT, SNEGSKA (reference sequence). V was cut by 0 bases and J by 6 bases, with 9 bases left in between. Written as DNA, the CDR3 is TGCAGTGCTAGAGAGGGGGGCTCCGAGCAGTACTTC. Translation gives CSAREGGSEQYF.

A few counts support this clonotype. The chain couples TRBV6-6 to TRBJ1-1; D is possibly TRBD1 (5 bases). The CDR3 length is 13 residues. Germline CDR1 MNHNY, CDR2 SVGAGI (reference sequence). Trimming cost V 6 bases and J 4 bases, with 12 bases left between them. In nucleotides, the CDR3 is TGTGCCAGCAGAACGGGGGGATCCACTGAAGCTTTCTTT. As protein: CASRTGGSTEAFF.

V usage is TRBV12-3 or TRBV12-4 and J usage is TRBJ2-7; D gene unclear. V lost 1 base and J 6 bases, leaving 7 bases between the germline ends. The CDR3 loop spans 12 amino acids. Here the CDR3 reads CASSLVQVEQYF. Written as DNA, the CDR3 is TGTGCCAGCAGTTTAGTCCAGGTCGAGCAGTACTTC.

The rearrangement links TRBV7-9 to TRBJ2-5, with D hard to call. The CDR3 is made up of 16 amino acids. Germline CDR1 is SEHNR and CDR2 is FQNEAQ (reference sequence). V lost 3 bases, J lost 4 bases, and 18 bases lay in between. The CDR3 DNA is TGTGCCAGCAGCTTCATTGGGTATGTCAGACGAGAGACCCAGTACTTC. It codes for CASSFIGYVRRETQYF.

V is TRBV6-5 and J is TRBJ1-2, with a possible D match to TRBD1 (6 bases). From germline, CDR1 is MNHEY and CDR2 SVGAGI. The V and J ends lost 0 bases and 4 bases respectively, with 15 bases between them. The CDR3 sequence is 16 residues long. The CDR3 region is CASSYSFKQGSYGYTF. CDR3 bases: TGTGCCAGCAGTTACTCGTTTAAACAGGGCAGCTATGGCTACACCTTC.

The V call is TRBV7-2, the J call TRBJ2-7; 7 bases are a match to TRBD1. Looked up from germline, CDR1 is SGHTA and CDR2 is FQGNSA. Trimming cost V 4 bases and J 2 bases; bases outside gene matches: 5. The CDR3 loop spans 14 amino acids. The CDR3 protein is CASSSRTGPYEQYF. The CDR3 DNA follows: TGTGCCAGCAGCTCCCGGACAGGTCCCTACGAGCAGTACTTC.

This clonotype has at least ten counts. This chain connects TRBV12-3 or TRBV12-4 to TRBJ2-5, with D possibly being TRBD2 (6 bases). Trimming removed 6 bases from V and 5 bases from J, with 7 bases in between. This CDR3 region has 11 residues. The CDR3 loop reads CASREGETQYF. DNA of the CDR3: TGTGCCAGCAGGGAGGGGGAGACCCAGTACTTC.

The J gene is TRBJ2-1, the V gene TRBV7-3, with TRBD1 matching over 7 bases. V lost 1 base and J lost 7; bases outside the gene matches: 4. Germline V gene data show CDR1 as SGHTA and CDR2 as FQGTGA. The CDR3 consists of 14 residues. The CDR3 loop reads CASSLNAGGNEQFF. The CDR3 DNA sequence: TGTGCCAGCAGCTTAAATGCAGGGGGAAATGAGCAGTTCTTC.

V usage is TRBV20-1 and J usage is TRBJ2-3; the D gene is possibly TRBD2 (5 bases). The ends were cut back, 5 bases at V and 1 base at J, with 10 bases in the middle. CDR1 is DFQATT, CDR2 SNEGSKA, per germline (reference sequence). The CDR3 is 13 amino acids. The CDR3, as DNA: TGCAGTGCTGGGAGAAGCGGCACAGATACGCAGTATTTT. It codes for CSAGRSGTDTQYF.

This clonotype was found a few times. V and J are TRBV25-1 and TRBJ1-6; no clear D gene. The CDR3 is 16 amino acids. The germline V gene has CDR1 MGHDK and CDR2 SYGVNS. V lost 3 bases, J lost 0 bases, and 9 bases lay in between. The CDR3 DNA follows: TGTGCCAGCAGTGAGGGGTTGAGCTCCTATAATTCACCCCTCCACTTT. This translates into CASSEGLSSYNSPLHF.

This chain links TRBV20-1 with TRBJ2-7; possible D gene TRBD2, 6 bases. This CDR3 is built from 15 residues. Germline CDR1 and CDR2: DFQATT and SNEGSKA (reference sequence). Trimming took 1 base from V and 1 from J, leaving 14 bases between them. This chain's CDR3 is CSARAGGLISYEQYF. The CDR3 DNA follows: TGCAGTGCTAGAGCTGGCGGACTAATATCCTACGAGCAGTACTTC.

The J gene is TRBJ2-3, the V gene TRBV5-1; D is uncertain. Trimming pared 1 base from V and 7 bases from J, leaving 22 bases between. This CDR3 contains 17 residues. Germline V gene data show CDR1 as SGHRS and CDR2 as YFSETQ. CDR3 nucleotides: TGCGCCAGCAGCTTGCGACTCTACCGTCACCCTAATAATACGCAGTATTTT. Translating gives CASSLRLYRHPNNTQYF. The variable domain in full, with the rest retrieved from reference TRBV5-1 and TRBJ2-3, is KAGVTQTPRYLIKTRGQQVTLSCSPISGHRSVSWYQQTPGQGLQFLFEYFSETQRNKGNFPGRFSGRQFSNSRSEMNVSTLELGDSALYLCASSLRLYRHPNNTQYFGPGTRLTVL.

The chain has TRBV24-1 and TRBJ2-1, with D possibly matching TRBD2 (6 bases). This CDR3 region has 16 residues. Germline CDR1 is KGHDR and CDR2 is SFDVKD. V lost 3 bases, J lost 3 bases, and 14 bases lay in between. The chain's CDR3 is CATSDARDGGYNEQFF. In DNA, the CDR3 is TGTGCCACCAGTGATGCGCGGGACGGGGGCTACAATGAGCAGTTCTTC.

Note on this clonotype: The germline gene is not matched at one end of the junction; a read error may be the cause. V and J are TRBV7-6 and TRBJ1-1; TRBD1 might be the D (5 bases). Germline V lookup: CDR1 SGHVS, CDR2 FNYEAQ. The CDR3 runs to 15 residues. Here the CDR3 reads CASSIAQTVGTEAFF. DNA for the CDR3: TGTGCCAGCAGCATAGCACAGACAGTGGGAACTGAAGCTTTCTTT.

This clonotype appeared many times. This rearrangement joins TRBV12-3 or TRBV12-4 to TRBJ2-6, with TRBD1 as a possible D gene (6 bases). Trimming took off 7 bases at V and 2 bases at J, with 18 bases between the two ends. This CDR3 has 17 amino acids. DNA of the CDR3: TGTGCCAGCACTTTTCAAACAGGGTTCCCTGGGGCCAACGTCCTGACTTTC. It codes for CASTFQTGFPGANVLTF.

This sequence joins TRBV5-1 and TRBJ2-3; no clear D gene. Trimming left V 6 bases short and J 0 bases short, with 11 bases between. Looked up from germline, CDR1 is SGHRS and CDR2 is YFSETQ. The length of the CDR3 is 14 residues. The CDR3 nucleotides read TGCGCCAGCACCCAACCAACTAGCACAGATACGCAGTATTTT. This translates into CASTQPTSTDTQYF.